The 10 T cell receptor beta chains below were found in one sample sequenced in a study of OX40 agonist ivuxolimab in advanced cancers. Produced via immunoSEQ multiplex PCR; TCRdb's table is partial and in-frame only. The profile shows around 72,000 clones, 82% of them singletons. The material sequenced was CD4+ or CD8+ T cells sorted from blood, taken in a trial of the OX40 agonist ivuxolimab. The receptors here all came from an adult with an advanced solid tumor such as melanoma, head and neck, liver or kidney cancer.

CDR3 DNA sequence: TGTGCCAGCAGTTCCCAGGGGGCGCAAACTGAAGCTTTCTTT. Translation gives CASSSQGAQTEAFF. The genes are TRBV6-5 and TRBJ1-1, with TRBD1 identical over 8 bases. With V trimmed by 4 bases and J by 5 bases, 6 bases remained unmatched. CDR1 is MNHEY and CDR2 is SVGAGI in the germline V gene. The CDR3 loop spans 14 amino acids.

Written as DNA, the CDR3 is TGTGCCTGGAGTGTAGGGGGGGCAGGTGATACGCAGTATTTT. Amino acids: CAWSVGGAGDTQYF. The V call is TRBV30, the J call TRBJ2-3; possible D gene TRBD2, 7 bases. V was trimmed by 0 bases and J by 6 bases, leaving 13 bases between them. In germline, CDR1 is GTSNPN, CDR2 SVGIG (reference sequence). CDR3 size: 14 residues. The full variable domain, in which reference TRBV30 and TRBJ2-3 provide the parts outside the CDR3, is SQTIHQWPATLVQPVGSPLSLECTVEGTSNPNLYWYRQAAGRGLQLLFYSVGIGQISSEVPQNLSASRPQDRQFILSSKKLLLSDSGFYLCAWSVGGAGDTQYFGPGTRLTVL.

V is TRBV27 and J is TRBJ1-3; 7 bases are a match to TRBD1. The CDR3 runs to 16 residues. Trimming cost V 4 bases and J 0 bases; bases outside gene matches: 6. The germline V gene has CDR1 MNHEY and CDR2 SMNVEV (reference sequence). The chain's CDR3 is CASSSGQRDSGNTIYF. The CDR3 bases are TGTGCCAGCAGTTCGGGACAGCGCGACTCTGGAAACACCATATATTTT.

V usage is TRBV18 and J usage is TRBJ1-4; 9 positions agree with TRBD1. Germline CDR1 reads KGHSH; CDR2 reads LQKENI. V lost 3 bases, J lost 7 bases, and 3 bases stayed unmatched. The CDR3 runs 14 residues. The chain's CDR3 is CASSPGQGREKLFF. The CDR3 DNA sequence: TGTGCCAGCTCACCGGGACAGGGTCGTGAAAAACTGTTTTTT.

Only a few counts were recorded for this clone. The V gene is TRBV19, the J gene TRBJ1-1; D remains ambiguous. V was pared by 5 bases and J by 1 base, with 8 bases between. The CDR3 has 13 residues. Germline lookup yields CDR1 LNHDA and CDR2 SQIVND (reference sequence). The CDR3, as DNA: TGTGCCAGTAGTCCTAGAGGGAACACTGAAGCTTTCTTT. Protein product: CASSPRGNTEAFF.

This chain joins TRBV6-1 and TRBJ1-3; D is unresolved. Germline V gene data show CDR1 as MNHNS and CDR2 as SASEGT. Trimming cost V 2 bases and J 1 base, with 0 bases left between them. The CDR3 covers 12 residues. CDR3 loop: CASSESGNTIYF. The CDR3 region has the DNA TGTGCCAGCAGTGAATCTGGAAACACCATATATTTT.

This rearrangement joins TRBV28 to TRBJ1-1; no clear D gene. V lost 6 bases and J 5 bases, leaving 16 bases between the germline ends. Per the germline V gene, CDR1 is MDHEN and CDR2 is SYDVKM. CDR3 length: 14 amino acids. As DNA, the CDR3 is TGTGCCAGCAGCTCTGACCGGGTCCGGACTGAAGCTTTCTTT. Protein product: CASSSDRVRTEAFF.

The J gene is TRBJ2-2, the V gene TRBV4-2; 9 bases are shared with TRBD2. Germline CDR1 and CDR2: LGHNA and YNFKEQ. The ends lost 0 bases at V and 4 bases at J; junction bases unmatched: 9. The CDR3 sequence is 18 residues long. Written as DNA, the CDR3 is TGTGCCAGCAGCCAAGATGCTAGCGGGGCCCGGGGCACCGGGGAGCTGTTTTTT. Protein product: CASSQDASGARGTGELFF.

This rearrangement joins TRBV14 to TRBJ2-3, with D tentatively TRBD2 (6 bases). The CDR3 contains 14 residues. Germline V gene data show CDR1 as SGHDN and CDR2 as FVKESK. The V gene lost 1 base and the J gene lost 10 bases, with 15 bases spanning the gap. DNA of the CDR3: TGTGCCAGCAGCCAAGCTCTGGGGAGGAACTCGCAGTATTTT. Its protein product is CASSQALGRNSQYF.

CDR3 in amino acids: CASRRGANEKLFF. Written as DNA, the CDR3 is TGTGCCAGCAGAAGGGGTGCTAATGAAAAACTGTTTTTT. V gene TRBV6-5 combines with J gene TRBJ1-4; weak D call: TRBD1 (5 bases). In germline, CDR1 is MNHEY, CDR2 SVGAGI. V was shortened by 6 bases and J by 3 bases, with 8 bases between the two germline ends. The CDR3 totals 13 residues.